Included here is one T cell receptor (beta chain) sequence, with context. TCRdb itself ran the 5' RACE reads through MiXCR, one entry per CDR3 protein. The sample has about 94,000 distinct CDR3 sequences; over 10% are singletons. V lost 6 bases and J lost 1, with 9 bases in between. The CDR3 runs to 14 residues. Germline CDR1 MDHEN, CDR2 SYDVKM. The source of the sample is a study of early T cells in non-severe SARS-CoV-2 infection. The J gene is TRBJ2-2, the V gene TRBV28; D is possibly TRBD1 (5 bases). Material: whole blood. The TCR comes from an adult who was a healthcare worker with PCR-confirmed SARS-CoV-2 infection or an uninfected control (not recorded which). The CDR3 reads CASRSTENTGELFF. Here the CDR3 DNA reads TGTGCCAGCAGATCGACAGAGAACACCGGGGAGCTGTTTTTT.